This T cell receptor beta chain is from a study of cytomegalovirus exposure and HLA in healthy donors (dated by TCRdb to about 2017). Broadly, across the study: According to a later analysis, one platform produced both the roughly 120 validation repertoires and the approximately 660 repertoires of the first cohort. Besides the first cohort of 550 to 750 subjects, a separate validation cohort made up of over 95 different subjects was used. The study combined high-throughput TCR immunosequencing, statistical association of individual TCRs with disease status, and machine learning to predict cytomegalovirus infection status. The study aimed to test whether cataloging public T cell receptors could reveal signatures of past pathogen exposure. Paper-wide results and their limitations: It was suggested by the authors that the approach could potentially be generalized to other disease states and immunological phenotypes. In vitro tests confirmed that a few of the cytomegalovirus-associated TCR beta chains recognize cytomegalovirus antigens. In the study, about 150 TCR beta chains were listed as associated with cytomegalovirus. Most TCR sequences were observed very rarely across donors, whereas some public TCRs were present in many individuals. In both the original and validation cohorts, the classifier was reported to diagnose cytomegalovirus status with high specificity and sensitivity. A later analysis had no HLA typing for the validation cohort, so co-occurrence there was scored across all 110 or so repertoires. Subsequent analysis determined that TCRs grouped into clusters in the first cohort also showed a tendency toward co-occurrence across the 120 validation repertoires, and 94% of cluster scores exceeded 0.

Library prep was done by the immunoSEQ multiplex PCR assay. The paper's processing steps were these. A statistical classification framework was developed to diagnose cytomegalovirus status using the catalog of TCR beta chain sequences. As stored in TCRdb, this immuneACCESS dataset retains in-frame rearrangements with V and J assigned. A fraction of the clones does not appear; measured against another copy, unresolved V genes explain less than half of the discrepancy, and the remainder lacks a known reason. The V and J calls and clone size come from that table; D and trimming were worked out from the DNA. For this sample the table gives hundreds of thousands of clones, of which around 89% were detected only once. Together, the top ten hold around 0.92% of the sample. The CDR3 sequence holds 15 residues, the cysteine and phenylalanine included. Just CDR3 DNA is preserved here, 45 bases in frame from base 1. Trimming leaves V shorter by 1 base and J shorter by 10 bases, with the junction holding 6 bases beyond the gene matches. Taken from the germline V gene, the CDR1 and CDR2 loops are SGHNT and YENEEA.

Note on this clone: What this receptor recognizes is not known. No much larger clone is present one base from it, and per-base qualities are unavailable.

The donors were included in the validation cohort of roughly 130 subjects, a group kept apart from the roughly 700-subject first cohort. This receptor was taken from a woman under 30 in good health and CMV-seronegative. The chain is made from TRBV11-3 and TRBJ2-1, and 11 bases in between align with TRBD2. Material for sequencing was PBMCs. The CDR3 protein: CASSLATSGTVEQFF. The DNA is TGTGCCAGCAGCTTAGCGACTAGCGGGACGGTGGAGCAGTTCTTC.